This T cell receptor (beta chain) was sequenced for a study of T cell responses to AZD1222 COVID-19 vaccine. Second-dose intervals near 4 or 12 weeks were combined. Germline V CDR1 and CDR2: SGHRS, YFSETQ. V shed 4 bases and J 8 bases; nucleotides not matched to a gene: 8. CDR3 length equals 14 residues. Libraries were prepared by immunoSEQ multiplex PCR; TCRdb keeps only in-frame clonotypes and omits some of them. The profile shows 95,000 to 150,000 clones, 84% of them singletons. The sample was peripheral blood, taken 28 days after the second AZD1222 dose. This clonotype was obtained from an adult who received the AZD1222 COVID-19 vaccine. This rearrangement joins TRBV5-1 to TRBJ2-1; 8 positions match TRBD1. The CDR3: CASSKDSGGDEQFF. In DNA, the CDR3 is TGCGCCAGCAGCAAGGATTCAGGGGGCGATGAGCAGTTCTTC.